The 30 T cell receptor beta chains reported below all come from one sample, sequenced in a study of T-cell memory formation after mild COVID-19. One entry per CDR3 protein, called by TCRdb with MiXCR from the 5' RACE reads. The table lists some 110,000 distinct CDR3 sequences, about 15% of them singletons. The sequencing sample was made of PBMCs or a T cell subset sorted from them (not recorded which). The receptor set was obtained from an adult woman who had mild COVID-19 (a few samples of this study predate the infection). Cell type and time point are not known.

The sample holds many counts of this clonotype. This chain joins TRBV4-3 and TRBJ2-1, with D possibly being TRBD2 (6 bases). Germline V lookup: CDR1 LGHNA, CDR2 YSLEER. Trimming removed 1 base from V and 3 bases from J, with 13 bases in between. This CDR3 is built from 16 residues. CDR3 region: CASSQALASDYNEQFF. Written as DNA, the CDR3 is TGCGCCAGCAGCCAAGCCCTAGCGTCAGACTACAATGAGCAGTTCTTC.

At least ten counts were recorded for this clonotype. The gene calls are TRBV20-1 and TRBJ2-1, with 8 bases identical to TRBD2. The junction had 6 bases not matched to a gene; V was cut back by 6 bases and J by 5 bases. The CDR3 totals 13 residues. Germline loops: CDR1 DFQATT, CDR2 SNEGSKA (reference sequence). The CDR3 region has the DNA TGCAGTGCCCACAGCGGGAGCCACAATGAGCAGTTCTTC. Its translation is CSAHSGSHNEQFF.

The gene calls are TRBV7-9 and TRBJ2-3; D unresolved. Germline lookup yields CDR1 SEHNR and CDR2 FQNEAQ (reference sequence). The CDR3 covers 15 residues. V was pared by 3 bases and J by 6 bases, with 16 bases between. CDR3 DNA sequence: TGTGCCAGCAGCTTGCCCGTCGCAGGAGTTGATACGCAGTATTTT. It is translated as CASSLPVAGVDTQYF.

The chain is built from TRBV29-1 and TRBJ1-1, with D hard to call. Germline CDR1 reads SQVTM; CDR2 reads ANQGSEA. V was pared by 4 bases and J by 0 bases, with 9 bases between. This CDR3 has 13 amino acids. CDR3 nucleotide sequence: TGCAGCGTTGGTCTCGGGATGAACACTGAAGCTTTCTTT. It yields the protein CSVGLGMNTEAFF.

This clonotype showed up many times. The chain is built from TRBV25-1 and TRBJ2-7; maybe TRBD1 (6 bases). V lost 6 bases, J lost 5 bases, and 11 bases lay in between. This CDR3 has 12 residues. The germline gives CDR1 MGHDK, CDR2 SYGVNS. The CDR3 spells CASRTGSHEQYF. DNA of the CDR3: TGTGCCAGCAGAACAGGGAGCCACGAGCAGTACTTC.

The gene calls are TRBV7-9 and TRBJ2-3; 7 bases are a match to TRBD2. The CDR3 extends over 18 amino acids. The germline CDR1 and CDR2 sequences are SEHNR and FQNEAQ (reference sequence). The trim removed 4 bases at V and 7 bases at J, leaving 20 bases unmatched. The DNA for the CDR3 is TGTGCCAGCAGCTGGTCTAGCGGCCGTGCCGCCGACCCTTATACGCAGTATTTT. Amino acids: CASSWSSGRAADPYTQYF.

A few counts support this clonotype. The chain uses TRBV9 and TRBJ2-3; D is perhaps TRBD2 (6 bases). The germline V and J ends were trimmed by 3 bases and 1 base, with 12 bases remaining between them. CDR3 length: 15 amino acids. Germline V gene sequence: CDR1 SGDLS, CDR2 YYNGEE. CDR3 nucleotides: TGTGCCAGCAGCGCACGACTAGTCGGCACAGATACGCAGTATTTT. Residues: CASSARLVGTDTQYF.

The rearrangement joins TRBV2 to TRBJ2-5; 9 positions agree with TRBD2. The trim removed 6 bases at V and 2 bases at J, leaving 10 bases unmatched. CDR1 SNHLY and CDR2 FYNNEI come from the germline V gene. The CDR3 loop spans 16 amino acids. This CDR3 reads CASRGRLADSQETQYF. The DNA for the CDR3 is TGTGCCAGCAGGGGCCGACTAGCGGACTCTCAAGAGACCCAGTACTTC.

This clonotype came up a few times. This chain uses TRBV9 with TRBJ1-2; a possible D gene is TRBD1 (6 bases). This CDR3 contains 14 residues. Trimming removed 4 bases at V and 3 bases at J, with 13 bases between. Germline loops: CDR1 SGDLS, CDR2 YYNGEE. For the CDR3, the DNA is TGTGCCAGCAGCCCCCGGGACACATACTATGGCTACACCTTC. Protein: CASSPRDTYYGYTF.

The genes are TRBV20-1 and TRBJ1-1; 10 nucleotides match TRBD1. The CDR3 is 13 amino acids. The germline CDR1 and CDR2 sequences are DFQATT and SNEGSKA (reference sequence). After removal of 1 base from V and 5 bases from J, the junction contained 1 base not matched to a gene. Here the CDR3 reads CSARGTGGTEAFF. As DNA, the CDR3 is TGCAGTGCTAGAGGGACAGGGGGTACTGAAGCTTTCTTT.

The chain has TRBV12-3 or TRBV12-4 and TRBJ2-3; 8 nucleotides match TRBD1. V was clipped by 1 base and J by 0 bases; unmatched bases: 3. The CDR3 spans 16 residues. DNA for the CDR3: TGTGCCAGCAGTTTAGTTCGACAGGGGAGCACAGATACGCAGTATTTT. Translating gives CASSLVRQGSTDTQYF.

V is TRBV7-9 and J is TRBJ2-1; TRBD1 matches at 9 bases. Germline lookup yields CDR1 SEHNR and CDR2 FQNEAQ (reference sequence). CDR3 length equals 16 residues. With 5 bases clipped from V and 4 bases from J, the junction kept 9 bases outside the gene matches. The CDR3 DNA follows: TGTGCCAGCAGCCCCGCCGGGACAGGGAGGTACAATGAGCAGTTCTTC. Amino acids: CASSPAGTGRYNEQFF.

This clonotype came up a few times. The chain links TRBV6-6 to TRBJ2-7; 10 bases match TRBD2. The CDR3 sequence is 16 residues long. The V gene's germline CDR1 is MNHNY and CDR2 SVGAGI (reference sequence). V shed 2 bases, J shed 3 bases, and the junction held 7 bases outside the gene matches. For the CDR3, the DNA is TGTGCCAGCAGTTACCCTCCGGGACTAGCGTACTACGAGCAGTACTTC. It encodes CASSYPPGLAYYEQYF.

This clonotype appeared a few times. This chain connects TRBV3-1 to TRBJ1-5, with D hard to call. CDR1 and CDR2 (germline): LGHDT, YNNKEL (reference sequence). V shed 2 bases and J shed 4 bases, with 6 bases lying between them. The CDR3 is 13 residues long. CDR3 in amino acids: CASSQYENQPQHF. The CDR3 DNA sequence: TGTGCCAGCAGCCAATACGAGAATCAGCCCCAGCATTTT.

In this sample, this clonotype turned up a few times. The chain uses TRBV29-1 and TRBJ1-1, with 7 nucleotides matching TRBD1. The CDR3 length is 16 residues. Per germline, CDR1 SQVTM and CDR2 ANQGSEA. With V trimmed by 3 bases and J by 0 bases, 10 bases remained unmatched. As DNA, the CDR3 is TGCAGCGTTGATAGTTGGGACAGCCCAATGAACACTGAAGCTTTCTTT. It specifies CSVDSWDSPMNTEAFF.

In DNA form, the CDR3 reads TGCAGCGCCTACCCGGCTAGCACAGATACGCAGTATTTT. It encodes CSAYPASTDTQYF. The chain has TRBV29-1 and TRBJ2-3; D unclear. V lost 7 bases and J lost 0, with 11 bases in between. The CDR3 has 13 amino acids. Germline CDR1 is SQVTM and CDR2 is ANQGSEA.

A few counts support this clonotype. The genes are TRBV6-6 and TRBJ1-5; TRBD1 might be the D (5 bases). This CDR3 spans 14 amino acids. CDR1 and CDR2 from the germline V gene are MNHNY and SVGAGI (reference sequence). Between the trimmed V and J ends, which lost 8 bases and 0 bases, there was a span of 11 bases. CDR3 sequence: CASRGVDSNQPQHF. DNA of the CDR3: TGTGCCAGCCGGGGGGTGGATAGCAATCAGCCCCAGCATTTT.

This clonotype was counted between two and nine times. The gene calls are TRBV29-1 and TRBJ1-2; TRBD1 matches at 8 bases. CDR1 is SQVTM and CDR2 is ANQGSEA in the germline V gene. Losses at the gene ends were 0 bases for V and 7 bases for J; bases not matched to a gene: 13. The CDR3 loop spans 16 amino acids. CDR3 protein: CSVEELGQGLFRGYTF. In DNA, the CDR3 is TGCAGCGTTGAAGAACTCGGACAGGGCCTATTCCGTGGCTACACCTTC.

This clonotype was recorded a few times. The CDR3 here is CASSQLQDFYGYTF. As DNA, the CDR3 is TGTGCCAGCAGCCAGCTTCAAGATTTCTATGGCTACACCTTC. The rearrangement uses TRBV14 and TRBJ1-2, with D unresolved. Germline V lookup: CDR1 SGHDN, CDR2 FVKESK. V dropped 3 bases and J dropped 4 bases, with 12 bases sitting between them. The CDR3 spans 14 residues.

The V gene is TRBV9, the J gene TRBJ2-7, with 10 bases fitting TRBD2. CDR1 is SGDLS and CDR2 is YYNGEE in the germline V gene. This CDR3 has 14 residues. V was clipped by 4 bases and J by 2 bases; unmatched bases: 3. CDR3 nucleotide sequence: TGTGCCAGCAGCACCGGGACTAGCGCCTACGAGCAGTACTTC. Amino acid sequence: CASSTGTSAYEQYF.

This clonotype was counted between two and nine times. The genes are TRBV12-3 or TRBV12-4 and TRBJ2-3, with D maybe TRBD1 (6 bases). This CDR3 comprises 14 residues. V gave up 3 bases and J gave up 0 bases, with 7 bases separating them. The CDR3 DNA follows: TGTGCCAGCAGTTTCAGGGGTAGCACAGATACGCAGTATTTT. Residues: CASSFRGSTDTQYF.

This clonotype was seen ten or more times. This chain links TRBV7-9 with TRBJ2-7; D might be TRBD1 (6 bases). CDR1 is SEHNR and CDR2 is FQNEAQ in the germline V gene (reference sequence). This CDR3 contains 13 residues. V was pared by 1 base and J by 6 bases, with 10 bases between. In DNA form, the CDR3 reads TGTGCCAGCAGCTTAGTAGCAGGGGCCGAGCAGTACTTC. The encoded protein is CASSLVAGAEQYF.

This clonotype appeared a few times. The rearrangement links TRBV9 to TRBJ2-3, with 13 bases identical to TRBD2. Looked up from germline, CDR1 is SGDLS and CDR2 is YYNGEE. V lost 3 bases to trimming and J lost 4 bases; unmatched junction nucleotides: 8. The CDR3 runs to 17 residues. The DNA of the CDR3 is TGTGCCAGCAGCGGACCGACTAGCGGGGGGAGGGCAGATACGCAGTATTTT. This codes for CASSGPTSGGRADTQYF. Supplemented by reference TRBV9 and TRBJ2-3, the full variable domain reads DSGVTQTPKHLITATGQRVTLRCSPRSGDLSVYWYQQSLDQGLQFLIQYYNGEERAKGNILERFSAQQFPDLHSELNLSSLELGDSALYFCASSGPTSGGRADTQYFGPGTRLTVL.

The genes are TRBV18 and TRBJ2-7; D gene uncertain. The CDR3 runs to 14 residues. The germline V gene encodes CDR1 KGHSH and CDR2 LQKENI. Trimming removed 2 bases at V and 6 bases at J, with 14 bases between. In DNA form, the CDR3 reads TGTGCCAGCTCACCAACCTCGTCCAGTGGCGAGCAGTACTTC. It translates to CASSPTSSSGEQYF.

The chain uses TRBV11-1 and TRBJ1-2; TRBD1 aligns across 8 bases. The CDR3 is 16 amino acids. Trimming at V came to 2 bases and at J to 0 bases, leaving 5 bases not matched to a gene. Germline V gene data show CDR1 as SGHAT and CDR2 as FQDESV (reference sequence). The CDR3 coding sequence is TGTGCCAGCAGCTTAACAGGGGGGCCAGCTAACTATGGCTACACCTTC. Protein sequence: CASSLTGGPANYGYTF.

There are a few counts of this clonotype. The chain uses TRBV5-1 and TRBJ2-7; D call uncertain. The CDR3 covers 14 residues. Per germline, CDR1 SGHRS and CDR2 YFSETQ. Trimming removed 0 bases from V and 0 bases from J, with 7 bases in between. CDR3 sequence (DNA): TGCGCCAGCAGCTTGGAACCGAGCTCCTACGAGCAGTACTTC. Its protein is CASSLEPSSYEQYF.

CDR3 in amino acids: CASSPSPNPPQHF. CDR3 coding DNA: TGTGCCAGCAGTCCCTCCCCGAACCCGCCCCAGCATTTT. The chain links TRBV12-3 or TRBV12-4 to TRBJ1-5, with no clear D. With 5 bases removed from V and 9 bases from J, the gap between germline ends came to 14 bases. CDR3 length: 13 residues.

V usage is TRBV5-1 and J usage is TRBJ1-1, with D uncertain. CDR3 length: 14 residues. Trimming removed 7 bases from V and 3 bases from J, with 16 bases in between. Germline CDR1 reads SGHRS; CDR2 reads YFSETQ. The CDR3 protein is CASSFMTRDTEAFF. CDR3 in DNA: TGCGCCAGCTCATTTATGACGAGGGACACTGAAGCTTTCTTT.

The CDR3 loop is CASTQGQYSNQPQHF. Here the CDR3 DNA reads TGTGCCAGCACCCAGGGACAGTATAGCAATCAGCCCCAGCATTTT. The chain couples TRBV12-3 or TRBV12-4 to TRBJ1-5, with 7 bases aligning to TRBD1. This CDR3 spans 15 amino acids. The J segment lost 0 bases and the V segment lost 7 bases, leaving 6 bases of the junction unmatched.

CDR3 protein: CASSPDIRDAEAFF. The CDR3 nucleotides read TGTGCCAGCTCGCCGGATATTAGGGACGCTGAAGCTTTCTTT. The genes are TRBV18 and TRBJ1-1; D perhaps matches TRBD1 (5 bases). This CDR3 has 14 amino acids. The germline CDR1 and CDR2 sequences are KGHSH and LQKENI. Trimming pared 6 bases from V and 6 bases from J, leaving 17 bases between.